Each of the 7 T cell receptor beta chains below was sequenced from the same sample in a study of blood T cell repertoires in COVID-19. Sequencing was performed with immunoSEQ multiplex PCR; in TCRdb, only in-frame clones are kept and a portion is missing. The data contain about 180,000 clones, approximately 85% of them singletons. Sequencing input: PBMCs or T cells enriched from blood (not recorded which). The origin of the receptors is a man aged 35 to 55 who had recovered from COVID-19.

This chain joins TRBV7-2 and TRBJ1-2, with unresolved D. CDR1 and CDR2 (germline): SGHTA, FQGNSA. This CDR3 region has 13 residues. V lost 1 base, J lost 4 bases, and 7 bases lay in between. The CDR3 reads CASSLEPSYGYTF. The CDR3 bases are TGTGCCAGCAGCTTAGAACCCAGCTATGGCTACACCTTC.

J is TRBJ2-3 and V is TRBV27, with 10 bases identical to TRBD2. This CDR3 is built from 17 residues. V gave up 0 bases and J gave up 0 bases; unmatched junction bases: 3. Germline V gene lookup returns CDR1 MNHEY and CDR2 SMNVEV (reference sequence). Here the CDR3 reads CASSLSSGRPSTDTQYF. The DNA of the CDR3 is TGTGCCAGCAGTTTATCTAGCGGGAGGCCGAGCACAGATACGCAGTATTTT.

V gene TRBV4-2 combines with J gene TRBJ1-4; D remains ambiguous. With 0 bases removed from V and 1 base from J, the gap between germline ends came to 9 bases. Germline V gene lookup returns CDR1 LGHNA and CDR2 YNFKEQ. This CDR3 region has 16 residues. Here the CDR3 reads CASSQERWLTNEKLFF. DNA for the CDR3: TGTGCCAGCAGCCAAGAACGATGGCTAACTAATGAAAAACTGTTTTTT.

Regarding this clone: In the same sample, other DNA sequences code for this CDR3. V is TRBV6-5 and J is TRBJ1-1; a weak D match, TRBD1 (5 bases). V shed 0 bases and J shed 0 bases, with 8 bases lying between them. Germline V CDR1 and CDR2: MNHEY, SVGAGI. The CDR3 contains 15 residues. CDR3 in amino acids: CASSYSGGMNTEAFF. CDR3 in DNA: TGTGCCAGCAGTTACTCTGGGGGGATGAACACTGAAGCTTTCTTT.

The chain couples TRBV6-5 to TRBJ1-2; D call uncertain. The CDR3 runs to 12 residues. Germline V gene data show CDR1 as MNHEY and CDR2 as SVGAGI. V was shortened by 5 bases and J by 6 bases, with 10 bases between the two germline ends. CDR3 amino acids: CASSPLADGYTF. CDR3 nucleotide sequence: TGTGCCAGCAGTCCCCTGGCGGATGGCTACACCTTC.

The rearrangement links TRBV28 to TRBJ1-2, with 9 bases lining up with TRBD1. The CDR3 length is 16 residues. Trimming removed 6 bases from V and 4 bases from J; junction bases left unmatched: 12. Per germline, CDR1 MDHEN and CDR2 SYDVKM. The CDR3 DNA sequence: TGTGCCAGCAGACGAATACAAGGACAGGGGTCCTATGGCTACACCTTC. It translates to CASRRIQGQGSYGYTF.

The CDR3: CASSFDLNTLNEQFF. The CDR3 region has the DNA TGTGCCAGCAGCTTCGACTTAAATACACTCAATGAGCAGTTCTTC. The chain is built from TRBV11-2 and TRBJ2-1, with D hard to call. Deletions cut 3 bases from V and 6 bases from J, with 15 bases between. The germline V gene has CDR1 SGHAT and CDR2 FQNNGV. The CDR3 totals 15 residues.